This entry is about one TCR beta chain. This clone was observed a handful of times. Its antigen target is currently unknown. Nothing much larger sits one base from this clone, and base qualities are not available. Including cysteine and phenylalanine, the CDR3 has 10 amino acids. CDR3 DNA is the only sequence kept; it has 30 bases, read in frame from the first base. CDR1 and CDR2 are drawn from the germline V gene: SNHLY, FYNNEI. Deletion took 6 bases off V and 10 bases off J, with a span of 9 bases between the germline ends. Preparation of the library involved the immunoSEQ multiplex PCR assay. For the multiplex PCR, a mixture combining 60 forward primers for TCR Vbeta segments and 13 reverse primers for TCR Jbeta segments was used. Amplification of the CDR3 region of rearranged TCR beta genes was performed with a multiplex PCR assay on genomic DNA. On the Illumina HiSeq System, the amplified TCR beta libraries were sequenced as 87-base-pair reads. As for how the authors treated the data: A later analysis counted tens of millions of unique TCR beta chains across the 500 to 850 repertoires, and 9 million to 14 million of these chains were shared by at least two donors. Raw reads were error-corrected and collapsed into unique sequences by a nearest-neighbor algorithm in which closely related sequences were merged to remove PCR and sequencing errors. To assign V, D and J gene segments, CDR3 sequences were aligned to IMGT reference sequences. For a sequence to be retained, at least a six-nucleotide match to both a V gene segment and a J gene segment was required. A rearrangement counted as productive if the CDR3 had no stop codons and remained in frame with V and J, and every other rearrangement counted as non-productive. CDR3 was defined by IMGT convention, running from the second conserved V-encoded cysteine to the conserved J-encoded phenylalanine. The earlier analysis of 500 to 750 of the donors excluded any sequence lacking an unambiguous match to a single V gene segment. An earlier analysis of some 500 of the donors classified V segments as functional when productive rearrangements were above 56.7% and as segregating when the standard deviation between donors was above 5%. A statistical classification framework was built for diagnosing cytomegalovirus status from the catalog of TCR beta chain sequences. In a later analysis, TCR nucleotide sequences were compared against IMGT/GENE-DB human TR gene sequences so that V and J genes could be assigned. The TCRdist pipeline was used in a later analysis to assign CDR3 sequences and most-parsimonious VDJ recombination scenarios. In a later analysis, each TCR beta chain was defined by its CDR3 amino acid sequence together with its V-gene family, and reads without a unique V-gene family were excluded. In a later analysis, approximately 640 highly shared, low-generation-probability nucleotide sequences were removed to address suspected cross-contamination and a sequencing artifact. In a later analysis, a clonal expansion index for each public chain was calculated from normalized within-repertoire ranks of inferred template counts. A later analysis computed generation probabilities with a VDJ recombination model fitted to out-of-frame rearrangements, and checked the results against IGoR. A later analysis scored TCR-TCR, TCR-HLA and TCR-CMV co-occurrence with hypergeometric tests, applying a repertoire-size bias correction to TCR pairs. A later analysis estimated false discovery rates by permuting HLA or CMV assignments 20 times. In a later analysis, co-occurring TCRs were grouped using DBSCAN, and TCRdist sequence similarity was added for clustering within HLA-allele-positive subsets. Repertoires with fewer than 30,000 or more than 120,000 public chains were left out of co-occurrence clustering, as were roughly five repertoires with anomalous nucleotide sharing. The table comes from immuneACCESS by way of TCRdb, which keeps in-frame sequences with V and J called. Part of the clones is missing from these tables; in studies checked, under half for an unresolved V gene and the rest for unknown reasons. V and J calls plus clone size are reproduced from that table; the DNA served to infer D and trimming. For this sample there are around 200,000 clones; over 65% appear just once. The leading ten clones occupy 15% of the sample.

This record belongs to a study of cytomegalovirus exposure and HLA in healthy donors (dated by TCRdb to about 2017). Background for the entire study: An earlier analysis of some 550 of the donors reported roughly 300 Gb of sequence data and roughly 110 million unique TCR beta sequences from some 180 million T cells. An earlier analysis of around 580 of the donors used high-throughput TCR beta sequencing to judge whether each TCR beta V gene segment behaved as functional or pseudogenic. Among some 400 genotyped donors of the cohort, an average of approximately 240,000 unique TCR beta nucleotide sequences was sequenced per donor, of which roughly 17% were non-productive. The T cell repertoires of several hundred subjects were profiled by immunosequencing and related to cytomegalovirus serostatus. Approximately 310 gigabases of sequencing data and tens of millions of unique TCR sequences were included in an early release covering about 620 HLA-typed donors. In a later genetic analysis, genome-wide SNP genotypes for about 65% of the 666 donors were used, and that subset was treated as a discovery cohort. Typing coverage varied by locus: about 629-630 donors for A, B, C, DRB1 and DQB1; roughly 560 for DQA1; around 610 for DPA1; about 450 for DPB1. The study was designed to test whether signatures of past pathogen exposure could be identified by cataloging public T cell receptors. Alongside the repertoire data, information on donor age, sex, ethnicity and CMV serostatus was compiled. Of the approximately 400 genotyped donors, roughly 80% fell in the genetic ancestry cluster associated with self-reported Caucasian donors. A later analysis re-analyzed previously published TCR beta repertoires from several hundred donors and added high-resolution HLA genotyping to study TCR occurrence patterns. The study combined high-throughput TCR immunosequencing, statistical association of individual TCRs with disease status, and machine learning to predict cytomegalovirus infection status. Class I and class II HLA loci were covered by the typing at four-digit resolution. Rather than drawing on any new phenotypic data, the later analysis identified candidate immune exposures from TCR beta sequences and the way those sequences occurred across donors. Because of strong linkage in the cohort, four to six DR-DQ haplotypes were treated as single units for association and clustering. Every discovery cohort repertoire had been produced on one sequencing platform. In addition to the first cohort of 500 to 850 subjects, a separate validation cohort of under 150 different subjects was used.

Findings and caveats that apply to the study as a whole: When HLA alleles, especially DR and DQ, strongly co-occurred, attributing TCR associations to individual alleles was difficult. Because HLA typing was missing for some donors at each locus, association tests included only the typed subset. A later analysis found that TCR association rates varied across HLA loci, with DRB1 alleles showing the most associated TCRs and HLA-C alleles the fewest. A cluster of highly shared sequence variants was judged likely to be a technical artifact of the sequencing pipeline. A later analysis associated 16,951 TCR beta sequences with specific HLA alleles at a false discovery rate of 0.05. An association between a missense DCLRE1C variant and V-gene and J-gene trimming of TCR beta chains was found in a later genetic analysis and replicated in an independent cohort. Across donors, most TCR sequences were observed very rarely, whereas some public TCRs were present in many individuals. A further reported finding was that TCR beta sequences accurately predicted the HLA-A and HLA-B alleles for most subjects in the first cohort. In both the original and validation cohorts, the classifier was reported to diagnose cytomegalovirus status with high specificity and sensitivity. Linkage disequilibrium might explain the correlated functional status among segregating V segments, but an unknown experimental factor could not be excluded. In this cohort, only TCR beta chains were sequenced, and detectable features were limited by the absence of alpha or paired-chain data. The study listed approximately 150 TCR beta chains as associated with cytomegalovirus. The only immune exposure information available for the cohort was CMV serostatus. In a later analysis, several top co-occurrence clusters were reported to appear linked to parvovirus B19, influenza, CMV and Epstein-Barr virus. Compared with equally common non-associated chains, HLA-associated TCR beta chains in a later analysis were more clonally expanded and had lower generation probabilities. The 87-base-pair reads could not distinguish some IMGT-functional V segments, including TRBV6-2 and TRBV6-3, so those segments were excluded. In vitro tests confirmed that a few of the cytomegalovirus-associated TCR beta chains recognize cytomegalovirus antigens. The earlier analysis of 587 of the donors excluded approximately 15 rarely observed V segments, including chromosome 9 orphons, because counts were too low. An earlier analysis of approximately 600 of the donors showed that most TCR beta V segments appeared in productive rearrangements either about 87% or about 30% of the time, which broadly matched IMGT annotations. Roughly uniform sequencing depth across donors was assumed in presence/absence analyses, although this assumption may not hold. According to a later analysis, most CMV-associated TCR beta chains appeared to be HLA-restricted, and the HLA associations seemed to be driven largely by CMV exposure. According to the authors, the approach could potentially be generalized to other disease states and immunological phenotypes. A later genetic analysis reported fewer N-insertions in productive TCRs among donors in an Asian-associated ancestry cluster than the approximately 700-donor mean.

The cohort consisted of 650 to 700 healthy bone marrow donors. At the time of sampling, every cohort member was nominally healthy, though immune exposures that went unrecorded were likely present. The donor was CMV seronegative and belonged to the group of more than 300 seronegative cohort members. A peripheral blood sample was provided by each donor, and peripheral blood mononuclear cells were used for TCR beta sequencing. Genomic DNA was extracted from the blood cell samples with the Qiagen DNeasy Blood Extraction Kit. The receptor chain draws on TRBV2 and TRBJ1-1; the D gene cannot be named for sure. The sample consisted of PBMCs. This receptor was taken from a man aged 35 to 55 in good health and CMV-seronegative. The DNA sequence reads TGTGCCAGCAGCAACTCGGGAGCTTTCTTT. This yields the protein CASSNSGAFF.